Given below is one T cell receptor (beta chain) in context. These data are taken from a study of PD-L1 blockade in urothelial cancer. Looking at the study overall: At 6 weeks and at 3 weeks (second dose) after treatment start, blood was analyzed.

Regarding time point: pretreatment peripheral blood. Each patient supplied 1 to 8 pretreatment and on-treatment samples. TCRdb keeps only in-frame clones here, not all; method: immunoSEQ multiplex PCR. The top ten clones hold roughly 14% of a sample with 48,000 or so clones, roughly nine tenths of them seen once. V shed 3 bases and J 1 base; nucleotides not matched to a gene: 0. The CDR3 has 13 residues. Germline CDR1 and CDR2: LNHDA and SQIVND (reference sequence). The genes are TRBV19 and TRBJ2-7; 7 positions agree with TRBD1. The receptor comes from a woman aged 55-69 years with urothelial cancer. The input for sequencing was PBMCs, taken around atezolizumab (anti-PD-L1) treatment. The CDR3 nucleotides are TGTGCCAGTAGTATGACAGGGTCCTACGAGCAGTACTTC. It yields the protein CASSMTGSYEQYF.